This entry lists 3 T cell receptor beta chains sequenced from one sample in a study of graft-versus-host responses after intestinal transplantation. These TCRs are of unknown antigen specificity. Repertoires were generated with immunoSEQ multiplex PCR, while TCRdb's copy carries only in-frame clones and drops some. The data contain approximately 120,000 clones, approximately 94% of them seen just once; the ten biggest clones take up over 0.15%. The specimen was unstimulated CD4+ T cells sorted from spleen or lymph node cells, collected before intestinal transplant. These receptors all come from a human donor who received an intestinal transplant.

This chain joins TRBV2 and TRBJ1-1; 7 bases map to TRBD1. This CDR3 spans 15 amino acids. Germline trimming cut 1 base from V and 2 bases from J; bases unmatched to any gene: 4. The germline V gene has CDR1 SNHLY and CDR2 FYNNEI. CDR3 nucleotides: TGTGCCAGCAGTGAAGGGACAGGCCTAAACACTGAAGCTTTCTTT. Amino acids: CASSEGTGLNTEAFF.

The rearrangement uses TRBV7-6 and TRBJ2-5; D is undetermined. V lost 0 bases and J 0 bases, leaving 2 bases between the germline ends. Per germline, CDR1 SGHVS and CDR2 FNYEAQ. The CDR3 consists of 13 residues. CDR3 DNA sequence: TGTGCCAGCAGCTTAGCACACCAAGAGACCCAGTACTTC. The encoded protein is CASSLAHQETQYF.

This clone was seen only once. This sequence joins TRBV5-1 and TRBJ1-6, with 7 bases fitting TRBD1. CDR3 length equals 15 residues. J was trimmed by 8 bases and V by 9 bases; bases with no gene match: 14. Per germline, CDR1 SGHRS and CDR2 YFSETQ. Here the CDR3 reads CANYDREIYYSPLHF. DNA of the CDR3: TGCGCCAACTATGACAGGGAGATATACTATTCACCCCTCCACTTT.